The T cell receptor (beta chain) under discussion was sequenced for a study of blood T cells in healthy people across ages (dated by TCRdb to the mid-2010s). In terms of the full investigation: Template switching captured roughly one uniquely barcoded TCR beta cDNA molecule per two T cells in model experiments. To avoid experimental bias, donors of different ages were spread randomly across the sequencing lanes. For two donors (one aged 18 to 30 and one aged 80 or older), the study analyzed two additional independent replicas of 1 million unique cDNA reads from the same blood draw. The donors were divided into four age groups: young (average approximately 15 years), middle-aged (about 40), aged (about 60) and long-lived (roughly 82). To track age-related changes in TCR beta repertoire diversity, the study relied on deep sequencing normalized with unique cDNA molecular identifiers. What the research found in general, with its limitations: A strong correlation was found between observed TCR beta diversity and the percentage of naive T cells measured by flow cytometry. Observed TCR beta diversity per million T cells fell roughly linearly with age, and a significant reduction was already apparent by age roughly 41. Compared with the aged group, the long-lived group had more naive CD4+ T cells, fewer expanded clones and increased TCR diversity, a pattern suggesting age selection. Since profiling was done on bulk unsorted PBMCs, naive and antigen-experienced compartments could not be conclusively compared. Total diversity estimates from one million sequenced T cells were considered lower bounds and underestimates. Donor CMV infection status was unknown, potentially confounding age-related changes in expanded clonotypes.

This clonotype was recorded a few times. The target of this receptor is not known. It has no much larger one-base neighbor in the sample; base qualities were not kept. The donors were about 40 Caucasian individuals from Russia, aged roughly 6 to 100 years, who were systemically healthy. Each donor gave ten milliliters of peripheral blood, collected into EDTA-treated Vacutainer tubes. Ficoll-Paque density-gradient centrifugation was used to isolate PBMCs, with at least 7 million obtained per sample. Total RNA, at least 5 micrograms per sample, was extracted from PBMCs with Trizol reagent. For every donor, an aliquot of PBMCs went through flow cytometry to measure the percentages of naive CD45RAhigh/CD27high T cells. The CDR3 goes from the cysteine to the phenylalanine over 15 residues. Only the CDR3 portion is preserved as DNA: 45 bases, with reading frame beginning at the first base. Between the V and J ends, shortened by 1 base and 0 bases respectively, the junction contains 11 bases. Reading the germline V gene (reference sequence) gives CDR1 DFQATT and CDR2 SNEGSKA.

Library generation was performed with 5' RACE. The sequencing machine was an Illumina HiSeq 2500. A second PCR of about 7 to 12 cycles was run with a J-beta primer mix and a sample-barcoded 5' primer. A template-switch 5' adaptor carrying 12 random nucleotides introduced a unique molecular identifier onto each TCR beta cDNA molecule. Each sample yielded at least 2.5 million CDR3-containing paired-end reads. The Mint cDNA synthesis kit, primed by a TRBC-specific oligonucleotide, was used to synthesize first-strand cDNA from all RNA. All cDNA was treated with uracil-DNA glycosylase and then went through a first 18-cycle PCR with the universal primers M1SS and BC2_uni_R. The published analysis was carried out like this. Normalization of each sample was performed by random selection of 1 million high-quality reads, each carrying a distinct molecular identifier. Reads sharing molecular identifiers were discarded rather than binned into consensus sequences. CDR3 identification, clonotype clustering and error correction used MiTCR with a Q25 quality threshold and the strictest error-elimination algorithm. Lower-bound total TCR beta diversity was estimated with a nonparametric unseen species model using Euler transformation. TCRdb reprocessed the public reads (quality trimming at Q25 with fastp, clone calling with MiXCR) and kept in-frame beta chains. Duplicate CDR3 protein sequences are folded into a single record with the most common DNA and genes. The V and J calls and clone size are TCRdb's, not the authors'. The sample table holds about 670,000 distinct CDR3 sequences, of which approximately 40% were seen once. Clones ranked in the top ten supply approximately 29% of the sample.

This sequence originates from an elderly man in good health. The chain links TRBV20-1 with TRBJ2-3; perhaps TRBD2 is the D gene, with 6 bases matching. Sequencing was done on a sample of blood. The DNA reads as follows: TGCAGTGCTAGAGTTTACGGGAGAAGCACAGATACGCAGTATTTT. This codes for CSARVYGRSTDTQYF.